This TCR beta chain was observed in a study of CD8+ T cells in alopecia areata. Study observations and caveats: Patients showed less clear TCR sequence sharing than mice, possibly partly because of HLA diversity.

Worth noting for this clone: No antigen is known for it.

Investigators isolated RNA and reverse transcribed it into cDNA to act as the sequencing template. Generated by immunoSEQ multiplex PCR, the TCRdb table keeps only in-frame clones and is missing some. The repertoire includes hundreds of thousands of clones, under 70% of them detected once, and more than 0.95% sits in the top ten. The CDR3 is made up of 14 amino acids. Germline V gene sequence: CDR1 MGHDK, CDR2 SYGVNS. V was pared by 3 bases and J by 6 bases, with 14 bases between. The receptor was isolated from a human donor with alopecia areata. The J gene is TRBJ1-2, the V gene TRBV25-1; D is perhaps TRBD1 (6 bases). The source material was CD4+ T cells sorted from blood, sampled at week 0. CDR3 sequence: CASSDPGQRHGYTF. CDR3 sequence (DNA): TGTGCCAGCAGTGACCCCGGACAGCGGCATGGCTACACCTTC.